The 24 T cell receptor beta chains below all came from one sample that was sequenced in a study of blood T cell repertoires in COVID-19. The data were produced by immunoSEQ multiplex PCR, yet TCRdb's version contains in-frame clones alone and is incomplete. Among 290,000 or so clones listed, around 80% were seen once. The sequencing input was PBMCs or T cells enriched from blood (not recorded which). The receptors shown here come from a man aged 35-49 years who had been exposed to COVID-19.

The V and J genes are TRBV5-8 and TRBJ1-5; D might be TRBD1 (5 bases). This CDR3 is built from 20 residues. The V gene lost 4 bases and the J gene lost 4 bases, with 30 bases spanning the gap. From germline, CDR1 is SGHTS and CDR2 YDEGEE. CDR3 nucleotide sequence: TGTGCCAGCAGCCTCATCCCGGGGGGTGGCATCGAGGCAACAAATCAGCCCCAGCATTTT. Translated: CASSLIPGGGIEATNQPQHF.

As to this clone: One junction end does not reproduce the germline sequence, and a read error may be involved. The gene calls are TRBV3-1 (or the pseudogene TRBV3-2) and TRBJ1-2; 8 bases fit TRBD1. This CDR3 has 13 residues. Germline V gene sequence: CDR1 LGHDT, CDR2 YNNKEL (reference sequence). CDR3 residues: CASNQRQGRVYTF. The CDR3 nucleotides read TGTGCCAGCAACCAACGACAGGGGCGCGTATACACCTTC.

DNA of the CDR3: TGTGCCAGCCTCCCCGGGACAGGCCATGGCTACACCTTC. Encoded protein: CASLPGTGHGYTF. The rearrangement links TRBV19 to TRBJ1-2, with 8 bases matching TRBD1. The CDR3 loop spans 13 amino acids. V shed 9 bases and J 6 bases; nucleotides not matched to a gene: 9. Germline V gives CDR1 LNHDA, CDR2 SQIVND (reference sequence).

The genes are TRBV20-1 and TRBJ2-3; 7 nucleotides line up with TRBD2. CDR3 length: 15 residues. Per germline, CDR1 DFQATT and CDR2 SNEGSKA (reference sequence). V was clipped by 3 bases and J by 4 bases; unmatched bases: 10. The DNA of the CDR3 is TGCAGTGCTAGTGCCCGACTAGCCGGCGCAGATACGCAGTATTTT. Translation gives CSASARLAGADTQYF.

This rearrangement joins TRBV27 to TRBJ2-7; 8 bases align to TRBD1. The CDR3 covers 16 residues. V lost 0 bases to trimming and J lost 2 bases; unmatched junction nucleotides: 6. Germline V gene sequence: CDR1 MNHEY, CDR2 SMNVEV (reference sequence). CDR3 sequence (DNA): TGTGCCAGCAGTTTATCGTCGGCAGGGGGCCCCTACGAGCAGTACTTC. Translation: CASSLSSAGGPYEQYF.

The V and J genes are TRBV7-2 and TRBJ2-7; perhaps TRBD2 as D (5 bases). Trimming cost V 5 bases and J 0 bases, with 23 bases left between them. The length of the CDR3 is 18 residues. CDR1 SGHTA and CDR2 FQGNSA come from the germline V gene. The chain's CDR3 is CASSDTADYYSNSYEQYF. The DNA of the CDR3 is TGTGCCAGCAGCGACACCGCTGACTATTACAGTAACTCCTACGAGCAGTACTTC.

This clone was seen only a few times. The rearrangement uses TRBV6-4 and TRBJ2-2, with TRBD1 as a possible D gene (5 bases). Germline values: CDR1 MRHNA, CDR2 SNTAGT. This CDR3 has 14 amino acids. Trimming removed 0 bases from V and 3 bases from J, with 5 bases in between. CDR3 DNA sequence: TGTGCCAGCAGTGACTCGACAGACACCGGGGAGCTGTTTTTT. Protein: CASSDSTDTGELFF.

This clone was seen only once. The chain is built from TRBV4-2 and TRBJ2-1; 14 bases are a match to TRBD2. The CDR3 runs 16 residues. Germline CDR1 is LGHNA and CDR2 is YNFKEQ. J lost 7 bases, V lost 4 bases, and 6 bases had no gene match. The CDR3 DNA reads TGTGCCAGCAGCCTCGGGACTAGCGGGAGTGGGAATGAGCAGTTCTTC. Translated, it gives CASSLGTSGSGNEQFF.

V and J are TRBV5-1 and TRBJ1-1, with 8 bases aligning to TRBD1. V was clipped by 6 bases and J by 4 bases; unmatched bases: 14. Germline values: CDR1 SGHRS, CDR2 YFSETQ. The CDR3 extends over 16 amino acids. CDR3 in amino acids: CASTIPRGPEGTEAFF. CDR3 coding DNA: TGCGCCAGCACCATCCCCAGGGGGCCGGAGGGCACTGAAGCTTTCTTT.

Here the CDR3 reads CASSPRTGGSSGNTIYF. CDR3 sequence (DNA): TGTGCCAGCAGCCCCAGGACAGGGGGCTCCTCTGGAAACACCATATATTTT. The V call is TRBV9, the J call TRBJ1-3, with 11 bases identical to TRBD1. V trimming: 4 bases; J trimming: 0 bases; junction bases outside the gene matches: 6. The length of the CDR3 is 17 residues. The germline gives CDR1 SGDLS, CDR2 YYNGEE.

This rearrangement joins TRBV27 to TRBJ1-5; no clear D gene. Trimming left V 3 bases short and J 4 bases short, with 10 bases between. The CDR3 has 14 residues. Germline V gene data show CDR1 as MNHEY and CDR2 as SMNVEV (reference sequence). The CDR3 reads CASSFVSSNQPQHF. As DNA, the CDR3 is TGTGCCAGCAGTTTTGTGTCCAGTAATCAGCCCCAGCATTTT.

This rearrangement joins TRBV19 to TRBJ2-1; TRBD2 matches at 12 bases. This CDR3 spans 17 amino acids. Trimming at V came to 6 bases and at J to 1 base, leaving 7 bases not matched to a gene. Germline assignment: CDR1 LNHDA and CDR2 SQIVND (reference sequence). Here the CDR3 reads CASRRRLAGESYNEQFF. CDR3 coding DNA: TGTGCCAGTAGACGAAGACTAGCGGGAGAATCCTACAATGAGCAGTTCTTC.

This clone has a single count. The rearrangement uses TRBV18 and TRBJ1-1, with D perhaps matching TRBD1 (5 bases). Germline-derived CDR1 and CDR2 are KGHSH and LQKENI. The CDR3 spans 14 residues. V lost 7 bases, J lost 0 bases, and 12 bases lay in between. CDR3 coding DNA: TGTGCCAGCTTACGACAGAGTATGAACACTGAAGCTTTCTTT. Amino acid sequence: CASLRQSMNTEAFF.

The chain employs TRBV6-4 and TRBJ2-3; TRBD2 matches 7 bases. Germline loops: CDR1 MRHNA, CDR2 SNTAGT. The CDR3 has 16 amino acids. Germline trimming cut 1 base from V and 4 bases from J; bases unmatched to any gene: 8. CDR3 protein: CASSDYAGARSDTQYF. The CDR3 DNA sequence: TGTGCCAGCAGTGACTACGCGGGAGCGCGGTCAGATACGCAGTATTTT.

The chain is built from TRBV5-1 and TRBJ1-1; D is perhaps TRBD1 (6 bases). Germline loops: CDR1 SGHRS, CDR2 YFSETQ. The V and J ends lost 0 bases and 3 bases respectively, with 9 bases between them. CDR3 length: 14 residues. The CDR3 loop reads CASSLEGVYTEAFF. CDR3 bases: TGCGCCAGCAGCTTGGAGGGGGTATACACTGAAGCTTTCTTT.

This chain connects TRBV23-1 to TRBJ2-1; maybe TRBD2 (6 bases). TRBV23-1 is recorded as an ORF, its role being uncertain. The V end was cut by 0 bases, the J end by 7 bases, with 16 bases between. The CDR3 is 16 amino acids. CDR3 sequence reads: CASSQSPQEGRNEQFF. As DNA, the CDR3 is TGCGCCAGCAGTCAATCCCCCCAGGAAGGGAGGAATGAGCAGTTCTTC.

The CDR3 loop is CASSIGPYLVTDTQYF. The CDR3 coding sequence is TGTGCCAGTAGTATAGGACCGTACCTAGTCACAGATACGCAGTATTTT. This chain uses TRBV19 with TRBJ2-3; the D is unclear. V was trimmed by 1 base and J by 2 bases, leaving 13 bases between them. There are 16 residues in the CDR3. Germline CDR1 reads LNHDA; CDR2 reads SQIVND (reference sequence).

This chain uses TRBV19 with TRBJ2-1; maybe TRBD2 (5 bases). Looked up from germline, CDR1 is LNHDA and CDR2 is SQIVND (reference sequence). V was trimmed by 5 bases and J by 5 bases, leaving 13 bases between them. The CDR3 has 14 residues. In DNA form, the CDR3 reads TGTGCCAGTAGTTTGTGGGTCGGGAACAATGAGCAGTTCTTC. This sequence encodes CASSLWVGNNEQFF.

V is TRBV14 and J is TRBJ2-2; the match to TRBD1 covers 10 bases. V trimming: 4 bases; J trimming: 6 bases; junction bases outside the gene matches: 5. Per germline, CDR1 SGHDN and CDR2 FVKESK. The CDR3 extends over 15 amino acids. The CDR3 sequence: CASSPGQGFPGELFF. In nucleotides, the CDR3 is TGTGCCAGCAGCCCGGGACAGGGGTTTCCCGGGGAGCTGTTTTTT.

CDR3: CASSPVTDEQYF. In DNA form, the CDR3 reads TGTGCCAGCTCACCTGTGACAGACGAGCAGTACTTC. The rearrangement links TRBV18 to TRBJ2-7, with a tentative D call TRBD1 (5 bases). V gave up 3 bases and J gave up 5 bases, with 8 bases separating them. The V gene's germline CDR1 is KGHSH and CDR2 LQKENI. The CDR3 has 12 residues.

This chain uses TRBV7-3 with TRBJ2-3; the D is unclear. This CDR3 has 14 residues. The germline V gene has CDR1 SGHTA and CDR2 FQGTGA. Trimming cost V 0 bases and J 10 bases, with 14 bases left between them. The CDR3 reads CASSLTAATQAQYF. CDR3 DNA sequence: TGTGCCAGCAGCTTAACGGCCGCGACTCAAGCGCAGTATTTT.

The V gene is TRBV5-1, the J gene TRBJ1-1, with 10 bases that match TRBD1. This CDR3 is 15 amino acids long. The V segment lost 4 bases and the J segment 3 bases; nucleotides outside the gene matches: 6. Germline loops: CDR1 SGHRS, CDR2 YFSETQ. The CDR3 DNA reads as TGCGCCAGCAGCCTACCGGGACAGGGGCACACTGAAGCTTTCTTT. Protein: CASSLPGQGHTEAFF.

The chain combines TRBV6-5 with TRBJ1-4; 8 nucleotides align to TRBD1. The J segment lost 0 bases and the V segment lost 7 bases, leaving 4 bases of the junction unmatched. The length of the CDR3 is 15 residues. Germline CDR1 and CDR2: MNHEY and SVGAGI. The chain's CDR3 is CASKPGQATNEKLFF. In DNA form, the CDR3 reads TGTGCCAGCAAGCCGGGACAGGCAACTAATGAAAAACTGTTTTTT.

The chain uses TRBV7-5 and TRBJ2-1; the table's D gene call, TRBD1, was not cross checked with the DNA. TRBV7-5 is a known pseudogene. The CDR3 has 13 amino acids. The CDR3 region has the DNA TGTGTCAGAAGACAGGGTTTGGACAATGAGCAGTTCTTC. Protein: CVRRQGLDNEQFF.